The sequence of this TCR beta chain was determined in a study of CXCR3-negative and CXCR3-positive naive CD8 T cells. Study overall: Some 150 million TRB reads were obtained in total, which works out to about 1.5 +/- 0.3 million per library. Findings of the study overall: The study found CXCR3 expression partially decreased after cryopreservation and ran most assays on fresh PBMCs.

CD45RO-CCR7+CD27+CD95- defined naive CD8+ T cells. Comments on this clonotype: What it recognizes is unknown.

Germline lookup yields CDR1 SQVTM and CDR2 ANQGSEA. The CDR3 runs 12 residues. UMI-labeled TRB cDNA libraries were prepared by 5' RACE. With the 5' RACE reads reprocessed, TCRdb shows one record per CDR3 protein and no DNA. Its listing shows approximately 100,000 distinct CDR3 sequences. The sample consisted of naive CXCR3- CD8+ T cells from blood. The subset here: CD45RO-CCR7+CD27+CD95- naive CD8+ T cells lacking CXCR3 (TNR3-). This clonotype was sampled from a human donor in good health. Some clones in this sample may be carry-over from other donors' samples. The rearrangement links TRBV29-1 to TRBJ2-2; TCRdb returns TRBD1, unconfirmable since there is no DNA. This chain's CDR3 is CSVDQGTGELFF.